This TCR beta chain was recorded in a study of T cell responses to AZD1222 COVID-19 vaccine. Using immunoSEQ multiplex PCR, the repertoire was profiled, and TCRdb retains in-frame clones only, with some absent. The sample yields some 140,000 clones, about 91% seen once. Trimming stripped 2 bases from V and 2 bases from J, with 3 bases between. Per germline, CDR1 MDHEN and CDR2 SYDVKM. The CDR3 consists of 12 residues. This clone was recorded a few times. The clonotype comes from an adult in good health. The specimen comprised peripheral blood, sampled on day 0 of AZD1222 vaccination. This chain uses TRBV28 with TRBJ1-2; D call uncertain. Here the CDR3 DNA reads TGTGCCAGCAGTTTAGCGAACTATGGCTACACCTTC. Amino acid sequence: CASSLANYGYTF.